This paragraph reports one T cell receptor (beta chain). Its antigen remains unidentified. This sample stems from a study of shared clonotypes between healthy human individuals. Produced via immunoSEQ multiplex PCR; TCRdb's table is partial and in-frame only. This sample has a few million clones, with 85% to 95% found just once. The CDR3 contains 15 residues. Trimming cost V 5 bases and J 2 bases, with 14 bases left between them. Germline V gives CDR1 SEHNR, CDR2 FQNEAQ (reference sequence). The study, taken as a whole, reports: Across a handful of donors, naive CD4 shared roughly 5%, naive CD8 about 3.2%, memory CD4 roughly 2.5%, memory CD8 0.4% to 0.5%.

This TCR was recovered from a man younger than 35 in good health. Some clones in this sample may be carry-over from other donors' samples. Sequencing input: naive CD4+ T cells from PBMCs. Regarding subset: CD45RA+ positively selected. This sequence joins TRBV7-9 and TRBJ2-3; D possibly corresponds to TRBD2 (6 bases). The CDR3 nucleotides read TGTGCCAGCAGCCCGCGGGGCGGTTTCACAGATACGCAGTATTTT. It yields the protein CASSPRGGFTDTQYF.